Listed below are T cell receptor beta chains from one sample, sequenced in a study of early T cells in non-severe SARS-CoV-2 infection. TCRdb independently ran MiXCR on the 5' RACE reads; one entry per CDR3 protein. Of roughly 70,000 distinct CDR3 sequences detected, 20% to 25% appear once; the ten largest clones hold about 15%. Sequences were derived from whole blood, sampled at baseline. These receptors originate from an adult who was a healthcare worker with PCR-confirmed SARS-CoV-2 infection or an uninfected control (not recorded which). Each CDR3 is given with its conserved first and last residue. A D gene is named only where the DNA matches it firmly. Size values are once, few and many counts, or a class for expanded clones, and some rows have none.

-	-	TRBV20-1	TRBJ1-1	TGCAGTGCTAGGGGAGACAGGGAAGCTTTCTTT	CSARGDREAFF
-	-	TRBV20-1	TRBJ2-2	TGCAGTGCTAGAGGAGTTTCGGACAGCACCGGGGAGCTGTTTTTT	CSARGVSDSTGELFF
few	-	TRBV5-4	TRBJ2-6	TGTGCCAGCAGCTTAACTGGGGCCAACGTCCTGACTTTC	CASSLTGANVLTF
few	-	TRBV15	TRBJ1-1	TGTGCCACCAGCAGAGATACAGGGAGGGCTGAAGCTTTCTTT	CATSRDTGRAEAFF
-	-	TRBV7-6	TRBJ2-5	TGTGCCAGCAGCCAGAAGGAGACCCAGTACTTC	CASSQKETQYF
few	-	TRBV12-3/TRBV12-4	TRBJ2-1	TGTGCCAGCACTGACGGATTCCTAGGCGATGAGCAGTTCTTC	CASTDGFLGDEQFF
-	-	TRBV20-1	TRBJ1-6	TGCAGTGCTTACGCCGAGACCTACAACAATTCACCCCTCCACTTT	CSAYAETYNNSPLHF
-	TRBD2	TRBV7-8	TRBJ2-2	TGTGCCAGCAGCCCCGGGGGGGTCGGGGAGCTGTTTTTT	CASSPGGVGELFF
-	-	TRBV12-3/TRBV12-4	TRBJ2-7	TGTGCCAGCAGTTTGTGGCAGGGACCCTACGAGCAGTACTTC	CASSLWQGPYEQYF
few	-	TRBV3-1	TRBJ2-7	TGTGCCAGCAGTTCCTACGAGCAGTACTTC	CASSSYEQYF
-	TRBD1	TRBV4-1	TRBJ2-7	TGCGCCAGCAGCCAGCCTGACTGGGGGACAGGGGGCTACGAGCAGTACTTC	CASSQPDWGTGGYEQYF
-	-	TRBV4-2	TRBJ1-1	TGTGCCAGCAGCCAAGTGAGCCTGAACACTGAAGCTTTCTTT	CASSQVSLNTEAFF
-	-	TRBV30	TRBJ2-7	TGTGCCTGGAGTGTACCCCCCGAAACCTACGAGCAGTACTTC	CAWSVPPETYEQYF
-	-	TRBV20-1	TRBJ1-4	TGCAGTGCTAGAGAGCGGGGGTTGGATGAAAAACTGTTTTTT	CSARERGLDEKLFF
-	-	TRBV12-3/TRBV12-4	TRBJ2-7	TGTGCCAGCAGTTTATGGGGGGCCGACGAGCAGTACTTC	CASSLWGADEQYF
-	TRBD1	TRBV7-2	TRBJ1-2	TGTGCCAGCAGCTCTACAGGGGGCCGGTATGGCTACACCTTC	CASSSTGGRYGYTF
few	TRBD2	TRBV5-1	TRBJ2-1	TGCGCCAGCAGCTTAACCCCCTTGGCGGGGGGGCGCGAGCAGTTCTTC	CASSLTPLAGGREQFF
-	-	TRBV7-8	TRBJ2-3	TGTGCCAGCAGCCCACGGGTCTTTGATACGCAGTATTTT	CASSPRVFDTQYF
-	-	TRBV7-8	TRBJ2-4	TGTGCCAGCAGCTTCCCTATGGGACGGCAAGCAATTCAGTACTTC	CASSFPMGRQAIQYF
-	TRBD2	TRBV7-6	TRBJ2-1	TGTGCCAGCAGCCAACCGACTAGCGGGGCCTATGAGCAGTTCTTC	CASSQPTSGAYEQFF
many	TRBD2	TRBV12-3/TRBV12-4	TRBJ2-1	TGTGCCAGCAGTCTCTTTAGCGGGGTGAGCTCCTACAATGAGCAGTTCTTC	CASSLFSGVSSYNEQFF
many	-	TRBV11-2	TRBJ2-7	TGTGCCAGCAGCCCATTCTTCGGACGGGGACCCTACGAGCAGTACTTC	CASSPFFGRGPYEQYF
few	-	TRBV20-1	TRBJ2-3	TGCAGTGCTCTAACGACGGCGGGGTTATTAGATACGCAGTATTTT	CSALTTAGLLDTQYF
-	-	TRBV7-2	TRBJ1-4	TGTGCCAGCAGCCATCACAGGGCCCTGGATGAAAAACTGTTTTTT	CASSHHRALDEKLFF
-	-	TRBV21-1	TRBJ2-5	TGTGCCAGCAGCAAAGCGCGTAGACTAGCGGGGTTGGAGACCCAGTACTTC	CASSKARRLAGLETQYF
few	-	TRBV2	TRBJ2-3	TGTGCCAGCCTCCCCGACACTAGCCCCAGGACAGATACGCAGTATTTT	CASLPDTSPRTDTQYF
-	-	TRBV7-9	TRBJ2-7	TGTGCCAGCAGCGAAAACACCTACGAGCAGTACTTC	CASSENTYEQYF
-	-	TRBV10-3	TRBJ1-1	TGTGCCATCAGTGAGTCCGGAACCATGAACACTGAAGCTTTCTTT	CAISESGTMNTEAFF
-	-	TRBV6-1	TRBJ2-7	TGTGCCAGCAGTGAAGGCCCGCCCCCCTACGAGCAGTACTTC	CASSEGPPPYEQYF
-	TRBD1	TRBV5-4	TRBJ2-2	TGTGCCAGCAGCCACACAGGGGACACCGGGGAGCTGTTTTTT	CASSHTGDTGELFF
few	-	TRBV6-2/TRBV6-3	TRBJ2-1	TGTGCCAGCAGTTACTCAACTAGGTGGGACAATGAGCAGTTCTTC	CASSYSTRWDNEQFF
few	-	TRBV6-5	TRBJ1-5	TGTGCCAGCAGCCCTCGCGAAACTCAGCCCCAGCATTTT	CASSPRETQPQHF
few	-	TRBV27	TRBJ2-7	TGTGCCAGCAGTCCTCGAGGGGACGAGCAGTACTTC	CASSPRGDEQYF
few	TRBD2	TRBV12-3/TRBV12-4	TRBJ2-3	TGTGCCAGCAGTTCGCCGGGACTACCTATCACAGATACGCAGTATTTT	CASSSPGLPITDTQYF
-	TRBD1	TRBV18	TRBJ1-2	TGTGCCAGCTCACCTCGACAGGGCTCGAACTATGGCTACACCTTC	CASSPRQGSNYGYTF
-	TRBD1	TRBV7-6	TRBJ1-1	TGTGCCAGCAGCCTAGGGACAGGGAACACTGAAGCTTTCTTT	CASSLGTGNTEAFF
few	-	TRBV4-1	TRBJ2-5	TGCGCCAGCAGCCAAGTCTCAACCAGAACGGCCCAGTACTTC	CASSQVSTRTAQYF
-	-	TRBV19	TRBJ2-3	TGTGCCAGTAGTATATCCGCAGGGACGCAGTATTTT	CASSISAGTQYF
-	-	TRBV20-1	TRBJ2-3	TGCAGTGCTAGAGCCGTGGGGGGCCTGGATACGCAGTATTTT	CSARAVGGLDTQYF